The 11 T cell receptor beta chains given below trace back to one sample, sequenced in a study of Tregs in tolerant kidney transplant recipients. Mixed chimerism was transient after nonmyeloablative marrow transplants from related graft donors. The method was immunoSEQ multiplex PCR; TCRdb's version includes in-frame clones alone and lacks a portion of them. Here the sample spans tens of thousands of clones, 93% being singletons. This sample comprised CD4+ T cells from blood (PBMCs), obtained 12 months after the transplant. Receptors were obtained from a human patient who received a combined kidney and bone marrow transplant. The graft donor may have contributed some T cells.

On this clone itself: One end of the junction does not line up with germline, which may come from a read error. Other DNA sequences in the sample encode the same CDR3. This chain joins TRBV30 and TRBJ1-6; D might be TRBD1 (5 bases). The CDR3 extends over 12 amino acids. CDR1 and CDR2 from the germline V gene are GTSNPN and SVGIG (reference sequence). DNA of the CDR3: TGTGCCTGGCGGGGGAGGAATTCCCCCCTCCACTTT. Translating it yields CAWRGRNSPLHF.

CDR3 loop: CASRKQGFQETQYF. CDR3 DNA sequence: TGTGCCAGCAGGAAACAGGGGTTCCAAGAGACCCAGTACTTC. This rearrangement joins TRBV6-1 to TRBJ2-5; 7 bases agree with TRBD1. The junction had 5 bases not matched to a gene; V was cut back by 6 bases and J by 1 base. This CDR3 comprises 14 residues. CDR1 is MNHNS and CDR2 is SASEGT in the germline V gene.

Note on this clone: An end of the junction does not agree with germline; a read error may underlie this. CDR3 loop: CASRIWYSSEANVLTF. The CDR3 region has the DNA TGCGCCAGCAGGATATGGTACTCGTCTGAGGCCAACGTCCTGACTTTC. The chain couples TRBV5-1 to TRBJ2-6; D gene unclear. The CDR3 extends over 16 amino acids. Germline loops: CDR1 SGHRS, CDR2 YFSETQ.

The V call is TRBV5-5, the J call TRBJ2-7; possibly TRBD2 for D (6 bases). The V end lost 5 bases, the J end lost 3 bases, and 18 bases lay between the germline ends. Germline V gene lookup returns CDR1 SGHKS and CDR2 YYEKEE (reference sequence). The CDR3 runs to 15 residues. The CDR3: CASSLGGTPLYEQYF. Here the CDR3 DNA reads TGTGCCAGCAGTCTGGGGGGAACTCCCCTCTACGAGCAGTACTTC.

V is TRBV7-9 and J is TRBJ1-1; D is unresolved. V lost 5 bases and J lost 6, with 19 bases in between. CDR3 size: 15 residues. The germline CDR1 and CDR2 sequences are SEHNR and FQNEAQ (reference sequence). CDR3 amino acids: CASSPRSGSEPEAFF. The CDR3 nucleotides are TGTGCCAGCAGCCCACGTAGCGGATCCGAACCTGAAGCTTTCTTT.

The chain employs TRBV7-2 and TRBJ1-3, with a tentative D call TRBD1 (6 bases). V dropped 1 base and J dropped 2 bases, with 9 bases sitting between them. This CDR3 is built from 15 residues. CDR1 is SGHTA, CDR2 FQGNSA, per germline. The CDR3 region has the DNA TGTGCCAGCAGCTTAGTAGGGGGAACTGGAAACACCATATATTTT. Its translation: CASSLVGGTGNTIYF. Full variable domain (remainder filled in from reference TRBV7-2 and TRBJ1-3): GAGVSQSPSNKVTEKGKDVELRCDPISGHTALYWYRQSLGQGLEFLIYFQGNSAPDKSGLPSDRFSAERTGGSVSTLTIQRTQQEDSAVYLCASSLVGGTGNTIYFGEGSWLTVV.

This clone was seen just once. The chain couples TRBV2 to TRBJ2-5; 8 bases map to TRBD2. Trimming cost V 6 bases and J 5 bases; bases outside gene matches: 17. The CDR3 runs to 17 residues. Germline assignment: CDR1 SNHLY and CDR2 FYNNEI. The CDR3 loop is CASSTLTGTSLSETQYF. CDR3 coding DNA: TGTGCCAGCAGCACCCTTACCGGGACTAGTCTTTCGGAGACCCAGTACTTC.

This chain links TRBV5-1 with TRBJ2-1; D remains unclear. The V and J ends lost 0 bases and 7 bases respectively, with 8 bases between them. Per germline, CDR1 SGHRS and CDR2 YFSETQ. CDR3 length: 13 residues. CDR3 nucleotides: TGCGCCAGCAGCTTGGTAGGCAGGAATGAGCAGTTCTTC. Its translation is CASSLVGRNEQFF.

The rearrangement links TRBV5-6 to TRBJ2-7; unclear D gene. CDR3 length: 15 residues. V was clipped by 0 bases and J by 1 base, with 11 bases between them. Germline V gene lookup returns CDR1 SGHDT and CDR2 YYEEEE. The CDR3 DNA reads as TGTGCCAGCAGCTTGGGTAGTTTCGGGTCCTACGAGCAGTACTTC. This translates into CASSLGSFGSYEQYF. The full variable domain, with the rest looked up from reference TRBV5-6 and TRBJ2-7, is DAGVTQSPTHLIKTRGQQVTLRCSPKSGHDTVSWYQQALGQGPQFIFQYYEEEERQRGNFPDRFSGHQFPNYSSELNVNALLLGDSALYLCASSLGSFGSYEQYFGPGTRLTVT.

The chain couples TRBV5-6 to TRBJ2-2, with D unclear. The germline V gene has CDR1 SGHDT and CDR2 YYEEEE. There are 15 residues in the CDR3. Trimming took off 1 base at V and 4 bases at J, with 11 bases between the two ends. CDR3 protein: CASSLTPTSTGELFF. The CDR3 nucleotides read TGTGCCAGCAGCTTGACGCCAACTTCCACCGGGGAGCTGTTTTTT. Full variable domain (outside the CDR3, taken from reference TRBV5-6 and TRBJ2-2): DAGVTQSPTHLIKTRGQQVTLRCSPKSGHDTVSWYQQALGQGPQFIFQYYEEEERQRGNFPDRFSGHQFPNYSSELNVNALLLGDSALYLCASSLTPTSTGELFFGEGSRLTVL.

The chain combines TRBV7-2 with TRBJ2-7, with 9 bases matching TRBD1. V lost 5 bases, J lost 6 bases, and 8 bases stayed unmatched. Germline values: CDR1 SGHTA, CDR2 FQGNSA. The CDR3 has 14 residues. CDR3 loop: CASSPMDRGGEQYF. The CDR3 coding sequence is TGTGCCAGCAGCCCTATGGACAGGGGAGGCGAGCAGTACTTC.